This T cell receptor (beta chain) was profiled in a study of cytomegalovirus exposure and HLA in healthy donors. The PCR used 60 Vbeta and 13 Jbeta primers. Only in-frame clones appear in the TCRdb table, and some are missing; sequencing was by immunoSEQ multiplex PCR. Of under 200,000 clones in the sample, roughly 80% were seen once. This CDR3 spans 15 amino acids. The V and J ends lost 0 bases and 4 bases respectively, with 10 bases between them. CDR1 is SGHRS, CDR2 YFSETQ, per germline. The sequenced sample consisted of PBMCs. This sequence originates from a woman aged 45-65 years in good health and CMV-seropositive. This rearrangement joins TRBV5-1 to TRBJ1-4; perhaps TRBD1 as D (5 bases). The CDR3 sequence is CASSLEGRDNEKLFF. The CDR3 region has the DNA TGCGCCAGCAGCTTGGAGGGCAGGGATAATGAAAAACTGTTTTTT.